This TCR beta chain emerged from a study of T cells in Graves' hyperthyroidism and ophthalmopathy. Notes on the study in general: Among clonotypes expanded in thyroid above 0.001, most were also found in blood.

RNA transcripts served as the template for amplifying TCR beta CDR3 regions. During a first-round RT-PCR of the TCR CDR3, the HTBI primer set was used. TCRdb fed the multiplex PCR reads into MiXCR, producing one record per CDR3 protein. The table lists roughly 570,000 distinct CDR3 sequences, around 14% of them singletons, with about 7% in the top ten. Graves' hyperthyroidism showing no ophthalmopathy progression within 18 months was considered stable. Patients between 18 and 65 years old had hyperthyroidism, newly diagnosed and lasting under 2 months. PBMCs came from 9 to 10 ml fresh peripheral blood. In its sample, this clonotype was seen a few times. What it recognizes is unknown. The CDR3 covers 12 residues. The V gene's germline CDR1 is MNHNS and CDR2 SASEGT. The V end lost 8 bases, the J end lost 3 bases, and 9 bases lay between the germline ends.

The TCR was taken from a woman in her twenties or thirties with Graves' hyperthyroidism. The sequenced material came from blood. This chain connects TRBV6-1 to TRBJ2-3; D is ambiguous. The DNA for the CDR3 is TGTGCCAGCGGGCGGATGACAGATACGCAGTATTTT. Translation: CASGRMTDTQYF.